What follows are 10 T cell receptor beta chains derived from one specimen sequenced in a study of blood T cell repertoires in COVID-19. Assay used: immunoSEQ multiplex PCR; TCRdb lists only in-frame clones, some missing. The sample has over 400,000 clones; 75% to 90% are singletons. The specimen was peripheral blood. The receptors here all came from a young woman with active or convalescent COVID-19.

The gene calls are TRBV5-1 and TRBJ2-5; 8 bases match TRBD1. Trimming cost V 3 bases and J 1 base; bases outside gene matches: 8. The germline CDR1 and CDR2 sequences are SGHRS and YFSETQ. The CDR3 contains 16 residues. The CDR3 region is CASSSTGDVAQETQYF. The CDR3 region has the DNA TGCGCCAGCAGCTCGACAGGGGACGTCGCCCAAGAGACCCAGTACTTC. The full variable domain, in which reference TRBV5-1 and TRBJ2-5 provide the parts outside the CDR3, is KAGVTQTPRYLIKTRGQQVTLSCSPISGHRSVSWYQQTPGQGLQFLFEYFSETQRNKGNFPGRFSGRQFSNSRSEMNVSTLELGDSALYLCASSSTGDVAQETQYFGPGTRLLVL.

Only a few counts were recorded for this clone. The gene calls are TRBV29-1 and TRBJ1-1; 8 bases are a match to TRBD1. This CDR3 has 13 residues. V lost 4 bases to trimming and J lost 4 bases; unmatched junction nucleotides: 5. Looked up from germline, CDR1 is SQVTM and CDR2 is ANQGSEA. CDR3 sequence: CSVGDRGITEAFF. In DNA, the CDR3 is TGCAGCGTTGGCGACAGGGGAATCACTGAAGCTTTCTTT.

The chain carries TRBV6-5 and TRBJ1-3; 10 bases line up with TRBD1. The J segment lost 8 bases and the V segment lost 5 bases, leaving 9 bases of the junction unmatched. This CDR3 comprises 15 residues. Germline-derived CDR1 and CDR2 are MNHEY and SVGAGI. The CDR3 protein is CASSHRGQGIDTIYF. The CDR3 DNA sequence: TGTGCCAGCAGTCACCGGGGACAGGGGATCGACACCATATATTTT.

The chain carries TRBV6-5 and TRBJ2-7; 9 bases are a match to TRBD2. Germline V gives CDR1 MNHEY, CDR2 SVGAGI. V was clipped by 6 bases and J by 1 base; unmatched bases: 4. CDR3 length: 14 residues. CDR3 nucleotide sequence: TGTGCCAGCAGGGGGACTAGCTCTTCCTACGAGCAGTACTTC. It codes for CASRGTSSSYEQYF.

The CDR3 is CASSPSGAGTEAFF. The DNA of the CDR3 is TGTGCCAGCTCACCTTCGGGTGCTGGAACTGAAGCTTTCTTT. The rearrangement uses TRBV18 and TRBJ1-1; D gene unclear. Looked up from germline, CDR1 is KGHSH and CDR2 is LQKENI. The CDR3 length is 14 residues. Trimming took 3 bases from V and 5 from J, leaving 13 bases between them.

This clone was observed a handful of times. V and J are TRBV5-1 and TRBJ1-6, with TRBD1 matching over 8 bases. CDR1 is SGHRS and CDR2 is YFSETQ in the germline V gene. J gave up 8 bases and V 1 base, and 2 bases lay outside the gene matches. The CDR3 contains 14 residues. CDR3 DNA sequence: TGCGCCAGCAGCTTGCCGGACAGGGATTCACCCCTCCACTTT. Amino acids: CASSLPDRDSPLHF.

The chain links TRBV11-2 to TRBJ1-1; D remains unclear. Germline V gene data show CDR1 as SGHAT and CDR2 as FQNNGV. This CDR3 has 15 residues. Deletions cut 7 bases from V and 1 base from J, with 16 bases between. CDR3 loop: CASIPPLAGNTEAFF. CDR3 bases: TGTGCCAGCATCCCCCCCCTGGCAGGGAACACTGAAGCTTTCTTT.

The V and J genes are TRBV18 and TRBJ2-1; 8 nucleotides match TRBD2. The V and J ends lost 0 bases and 3 bases, in that order; junction bases with no gene match: 4. Germline-derived CDR1 and CDR2 are KGHSH and LQKENI. This CDR3 comprises 16 residues. The CDR3 coding sequence is TGTGCCAGCTCACCACCCGGGGGACTAGACTACAATGAGCAGTTCTTC. Its translation is CASSPPGGLDYNEQFF.

A single count supports this clone. The chain carries TRBV5-1 and TRBJ1-1; D remains ambiguous. The germline gives CDR1 SGHRS, CDR2 YFSETQ. The V end lost 3 bases, the J end lost 1 base, and 10 bases lay between the germline ends. This CDR3 spans 14 amino acids. The CDR3 nucleotides are TGCGCCAGCAGCTGGGAGAACAGGAACACTGAAGCTTTCTTT. It yields the protein CASSWENRNTEAFF.

Worth noting for this clone: The sample contains more than one DNA sequence encoding this CDR3. The rearrangement joins TRBV5-1 to TRBJ2-1, with D perhaps matching TRBD2 (5 bases). Trimming pared 4 bases from V and 6 bases from J, leaving 11 bases between. This CDR3 comprises 13 residues. CDR1 is SGHRS and CDR2 is YFSETQ in the germline V gene. In DNA form, the CDR3 reads TGCGCCAGCAGCGCTCGGGATAGCAATGAGCAGTTCTTC. Its translation is CASSARDSNEQFF.